This T cell receptor (beta chain) was found in a study of T-cell reconstitution after alpha-beta-depleted transplantation in children. This CDR3 comprises 13 residues. The germline V gene encodes CDR1 MNHEY and CDR2 SVGEGT. V gave up 6 bases and J gave up 7 bases, with 13 bases separating them. The authors prepared the TCRbeta library with unique molecular identifiers. From the PCR reads, TCRdb called clonotypes with MiXCR, one entry per CDR3 protein. The table lists approximately 350,000 distinct CDR3 sequences, roughly 15% of them singletons. This clonotype occurred many times. The chain joins TRBV6-2 or TRBV6-3 to TRBJ2-1; a weak D match, TRBD1 (5 bases). The receptor was derived from a human donor who donated a stem cell graft to a child with Fanconi anemia. The specimen was PBMCs, collected from the stem cell graft. CDR3 sequence reads: CASRTNQGNEQFF. Here the CDR3 DNA reads TGTGCCAGCAGGACGAATCAGGGTAATGAGCAGTTCTTC.